This note documents a single T cell receptor beta chain sequence. Assay used: immunoSEQ multiplex PCR; TCRdb lists only in-frame clones, some missing. The data hold more than 85,000 clones, with about 88% observed a single time. Germline V CDR1 and CDR2: SEHNR, FQNEAQ (reference sequence). Deletions cut 0 bases from V and 7 bases from J, with 4 bases between. The CDR3 is made up of 13 amino acids. This specimen comes from a study of blood T cell repertoires in COVID-19. The chain recombines TRBV7-9 with TRBJ1-6, with no clear D. Input material: peripheral blood. This TCR was sampled from a woman in her fifties or sixties with acute or convalescent COVID-19. This chain's CDR3 is CASSLASNSPLHF. The CDR3 DNA is TGTGCCAGCAGCTTAGCCTCGAATTCACCCCTCCACTTT.